The present TCR beta chain was sequenced within a study of T cells in Graves' hyperthyroidism and ophthalmopathy. The CDR3 consists of 14 residues. V trimming: 1 base; J trimming: 6 bases; junction bases outside the gene matches: 5. CDR1 is DFQATT, CDR2 SNEGSKA, per germline (reference sequence). Amplification targeted TCR beta CDR3 regions from RNA transcripts. A first-round RT-PCR of the TCR CDR3 used the HTBI primer set. TCRdb ran MiXCR on the multiplex PCR reads and lists one entry per CDR3 protein. This sample carries about 590,000 distinct CDR3 sequences, about 15% of them seen once, and the ten largest clones take 6.5% to 8%.

The rearrangement joins TRBV20-1 to TRBJ2-1; 8 bases align to TRBD2. The clonotype was recovered from a woman aged 25 to 39 with Graves' hyperthyroidism. Sample: blood. The CDR3 DNA is TGCAGTGCTAGAGTGGGGACTAGGCGCAATGAGCAGTTCTTC. It is translated as CSARVGTRRNEQFF.